A selection of T cell receptor beta chains follows, all from one sample in a study of beta chain features in type 1 diabetes. The repertoire was sequenced with immunoSEQ multiplex PCR; TCRdb's copy has only in-frame clones and lacks some. The sample includes roughly 400,000 clones, roughly 16% of them seen just once. Sequencing was carried out using naive CD4+ T cells from blood. The receptor set was obtained from a young woman in good health. Each CDR3 is given with its conserved first and last residue. A D gene is named only where the DNA matches it firmly. Part of the rows lack a size; the others show once, few, many or a class for expanded clones.

j_call: TRBJ2-3; d_call: NA; v_call: TRBV30; clone_size: NA; cdr3_aa: CAWRRGPTDTQYF; cdr3_nt: TGTGCCTGGAGGCGGGGTCCCACAGATACGCAGTATTTT
j_call: TRBJ1-1; d_call: NA; v_call: TRBV28; clone_size: NA; cdr3_aa: CASSFATARYTEAFF; cdr3_nt: TGTGCCAGCAGTTTCGCAACAGCTCGATACACTGAAGCTTTCTTT
j_call: TRBJ2-7; d_call: TRBD2; v_call: TRBV29-1; clone_size: NA; cdr3_aa: CSVEDPRTSGSGAEQYF; cdr3_nt: TGCAGCGTTGAAGACCCCCGGACTAGCGGGAGTGGGGCCGAGCAGTACTTC
j_call: TRBJ1-5; d_call: NA; v_call: TRBV5-1; clone_size: NA; cdr3_aa: CASSLTAGQNQPQHF; cdr3_nt: TGCGCCAGCAGCTTGACGGCAGGCCAAAATCAGCCCCAGCATTTT
j_call: TRBJ1-2; d_call: NA; v_call: TRBV27; clone_size: NA; cdr3_aa: CASRGSSGRGTGGYTF; cdr3_nt: TGTGCCAGCAGGGGATCTTCGGGACGGGGGACGGGGGGCTACACCTTC
j_call: TRBJ2-3; d_call: NA; v_call: TRBV5-1; clone_size: NA; cdr3_aa: CASSLIPAERGLAYF; cdr3_nt: TGCGCCAGCAGCTTGATTCCGGCCGAAAGGGGACTCGCGTATTTT
j_call: TRBJ2-1; d_call: TRBD2; v_call: TRBV4-2; clone_size: NA; cdr3_aa: CASSHRGDSGRGTSHLGQFF; cdr3_nt: TGTGCCAGCAGCCATAGAGGGGATAGCGGGAGGGGTACGAGCCACTTGGGGCAGTTCTTC
j_call: TRBJ2-7; d_call: NA; v_call: TRBV20-1; clone_size: few; cdr3_aa: CSARLDLEQYF; cdr3_nt: TGCAGTGCTAGACTAGATCTCGAGCAGTACTTC
j_call: TRBJ2-2; d_call: NA; v_call: TRBV25-1; clone_size: few; cdr3_aa: CASSTITDLNTGELFF; cdr3_nt: TGTGCCAGCAGTACCATAACAGATTTGAACACCGGGGAGCTGTTTTTT
j_call: TRBJ1-2; d_call: TRBD1; v_call: TRBV27; clone_size: NA; cdr3_aa: CASSLDRGGYGYTF; cdr3_nt: TGTGCCAGCAGTTTGGACAGGGGAGGCTATGGCTACACCTTC
j_call: TRBJ2-5; d_call: TRBD2; v_call: TRBV29-1; clone_size: few; cdr3_aa: CSVDVAGIQETQYF; cdr3_nt: TGCAGCGTTGATGTAGCGGGAATCCAAGAGACCCAGTACTTC
j_call: TRBJ2-2; d_call: TRBD2; v_call: TRBV4-1; clone_size: NA; cdr3_aa: CASSQVPAGEAGELFF; cdr3_nt: TGCGCCAGCAGCCAAGTTCCAGCGGGGGAGGCCGGGGAGCTGTTTTTT
j_call: TRBJ2-7; d_call: TRBD2; v_call: TRBV18; clone_size: few; cdr3_aa: CASSTSGKSYEQYF; cdr3_nt: TGTGCCAGCTCAACCAGCGGGAAATCCTACGAGCAGTACTTC
j_call: TRBJ2-2; d_call: NA; v_call: TRBV6-5; clone_size: few; cdr3_aa: CASTPQVTNTGELFF; cdr3_nt: TGTGCCAGCACCCCCCAGGTTACGAACACCGGGGAGCTGTTTTTT
j_call: TRBJ1-1; d_call: TRBD1; v_call: TRBV9; clone_size: few; cdr3_aa: CASSSTRDRAGTEAFF; cdr3_nt: TGTGCCAGCAGCTCAACCCGGGACAGGGCCGGCACTGAAGCTTTCTTT
j_call: TRBJ2-3; d_call: TRBD1; v_call: TRBV29-1; clone_size: NA; cdr3_aa: CSVKQYGTGPHTDTQYF; cdr3_nt: TGCAGCGTCAAACAATACGGGACAGGGCCCCACACAGATACGCAGTATTTT
j_call: TRBJ2-1; d_call: NA; v_call: TRBV5-1; clone_size: few; cdr3_aa: CASSPGGSVSSYNEQFF; cdr3_nt: TGCGCCAGCAGCCCGGGCGGTAGCGTAAGCTCCTACAATGAGCAGTTCTTC
j_call: TRBJ2-7; d_call: TRBD1; v_call: TRBV30; clone_size: NA; cdr3_aa: CAWSWETGAAYEQYF; cdr3_nt: TGTGCCTGGAGTTGGGAGACAGGGGCAGCCTACGAGCAGTACTTC
j_call: TRBJ2-7; d_call: TRBD1; v_call: TRBV6-5; clone_size: NA; cdr3_aa: CASSFTGTGDYEQYF; cdr3_nt: TGTGCCAGCAGTTTCACCGGGACAGGGGACTACGAGCAGTACTTC
j_call: TRBJ2-5; d_call: NA; v_call: TRBV18; clone_size: once; cdr3_aa: CASSPPEGKRTQYF; cdr3_nt: TGTGCCAGCTCACCACCCGAGGGAAAGAGAACCCAGTACTTC
j_call: TRBJ1-2; d_call: NA; v_call: TRBV7-9; clone_size: NA; cdr3_aa: CASSLGQYGYTF; cdr3_nt: TGTGCCAGCAGCTTAGGGCAGTATGGCTACACCTTC
j_call: TRBJ2-7; d_call: NA; v_call: TRBV5-8; clone_size: NA; cdr3_aa: CASSPRFSGSYEQYF; cdr3_nt: TGTGCCAGCAGCCCGAGGTTTAGCGGCTCCTACGAGCAGTACTTC
j_call: TRBJ2-3; d_call: TRBD2; v_call: TRBV28; clone_size: few; cdr3_aa: CASSPWTSGGETDTQYF; cdr3_nt: TGTGCCAGCAGTCCATGGACTAGCGGGGGGGAGACAGATACGCAGTATTTT
j_call: TRBJ2-3; d_call: NA; v_call: TRBV20-1; clone_size: few; cdr3_aa: CSARRAGQGYF; cdr3_nt: TGCAGTGCTAGACGGGCCGGCCAGGGGTATTTT
j_call: TRBJ1-5; d_call: NA; v_call: TRBV29-1; clone_size: few; cdr3_aa: CSILEGSNQPQHF; cdr3_nt: TGCAGCATTCTTGAGGGTAGCAATCAGCCCCAGCATTTT
j_call: TRBJ2-5; d_call: NA; v_call: TRBV4-3; clone_size: few; cdr3_aa: CASSQDLVRAETQYF; cdr3_nt: TGCGCCAGCAGCCAAGATTTGGTGCGCGCGGAGACCCAGTACTTC
j_call: TRBJ2-5; d_call: TRBD2; v_call: TRBV7-2; clone_size: NA; cdr3_aa: CASSFRLAVNQETQYF; cdr3_nt: TGTGCCAGCAGCTTCCGACTAGCAGTCAACCAAGAGACCCAGTACTTC
j_call: TRBJ2-1; d_call: NA; v_call: TRBV5-1; clone_size: few; cdr3_aa: CASSLVPGGDNEQFF; cdr3_nt: TGCGCCAGCAGCTTGGTTCCCGGAGGAGACAATGAGCAGTTCTTC
j_call: TRBJ2-7; d_call: TRBD1; v_call: TRBV28; clone_size: few; cdr3_aa: CASSLTRDRYEQYF; cdr3_nt: TGTGCCAGCAGTTTAACCCGGGACAGGTACGAGCAGTACTTC
j_call: TRBJ1-2; d_call: NA; v_call: TRBV29-1; clone_size: NA; cdr3_aa: CSSGDYTF; cdr3_nt: TGCAGCTCCGGGGACTACACCTTC
j_call: TRBJ2-1; d_call: TRBD1; v_call: TRBV15; clone_size: NA; cdr3_aa: CATSREGAGGPNEQFF; cdr3_nt: TGTGCCACCAGCAGAGAAGGGGCAGGGGGTCCCAATGAGCAGTTCTTC
j_call: TRBJ2-5; d_call: NA; v_call: TRBV15; clone_size: few; cdr3_aa: CATRRVAQETQYF; cdr3_nt: TGTGCCACAAGACGGGTAGCCCAAGAGACCCAGTACTTC
j_call: TRBJ1-1; d_call: NA; v_call: TRBV27; clone_size: NA; cdr3_aa: CASSLAGVNTEAFF; cdr3_nt: TGTGCCAGCAGTTTAGCGGGGGTAAATACTGAAGCTTTCTTT
j_call: TRBJ2-3; d_call: NA; v_call: TRBV7-9; clone_size: NA; cdr3_aa: CASSWRELRDTQYF; cdr3_nt: TGTGCCAGCAGCTGGAGGGAACTAAGGGATACGCAGTATTTT
j_call: TRBJ1-5; d_call: NA; v_call: TRBV7-2; clone_size: few; cdr3_aa: CASSSIGNQPQHF; cdr3_nt: TGTGCCAGCAGCTCCATAGGCAATCAGCCCCAGCATTTT
j_call: TRBJ2-1; d_call: TRBD1; v_call: TRBV16; clone_size: NA; cdr3_aa: CASSEFGDRVSNEQFF; cdr3_nt: TGTGCCAGCAGCGAATTTGGGGACAGGGTCAGCAATGAGCAGTTCTTC
j_call: TRBJ1-2; d_call: NA; v_call: TRBV5-6; clone_size: few; cdr3_aa: CASSLGQANYGYTF; cdr3_nt: TGTGCCAGCAGCTTGGGACAGGCTAACTATGGCTACACCTTC
j_call: TRBJ2-7; d_call: NA; v_call: TRBV18; clone_size: NA; cdr3_aa: CASSQGEVNEQYF; cdr3_nt: TGTGCCAGCTCACAAGGGGAGGTGAACGAGCAGTACTTC
j_call: TRBJ2-2; d_call: NA; v_call: TRBV19; clone_size: few; cdr3_aa: CASLVQGNTGELFF; cdr3_nt: TGTGCCAGTCTTGTCCAGGGGAACACCGGGGAGCTGTTTTTT
j_call: TRBJ2-1; d_call: TRBD2; v_call: TRBV7-6; clone_size: NA; cdr3_aa: CASSLRTSGRPYNEQFF; cdr3_nt: TGTGCCAGCAGCCTGCGGACTAGCGGGAGACCCTACAATGAGCAGTTCTTC
j_call: TRBJ2-7; d_call: TRBD1; v_call: TRBV28; clone_size: NA; cdr3_aa: CASLSGPTGGKDYEQYF; cdr3_nt: TGTGCCAGCCTGAGTGGACCTACAGGGGGCAAGGACTACGAGCAGTACTTC
j_call: TRBJ2-7; d_call: TRBD1; v_call: TRBV5-4; clone_size: NA; cdr3_aa: CASSFRTGGDEQYF; cdr3_nt: TGTGCCAGCAGCTTCCGGACAGGGGGCGACGAGCAGTACTTC
j_call: TRBJ2-3; d_call: TRBD2; v_call: TRBV5-1; clone_size: few; cdr3_aa: CASSLGLAESTDTQYF; cdr3_nt: TGCGCCAGCAGCTTGGGCCTAGCGGAGAGCACAGATACGCAGTATTTT
j_call: TRBJ2-6; d_call: TRBD2; v_call: TRBV7-3; clone_size: few; cdr3_aa: CASSQSGGSGANVLTF; cdr3_nt: TGTGCCAGCAGCCAATCGGGGGGTTCTGGGGCCAACGTCCTGACTTTC
j_call: TRBJ2-7; d_call: NA; v_call: TRBV28; clone_size: few; cdr3_aa: CASSPPTGPYEQYF; cdr3_nt: TGTGCCAGCAGTCCGCCCACAGGGCCCTACGAGCAGTACTTC
j_call: TRBJ2-5; d_call: TRBD2; v_call: TRBV5-1; clone_size: NA; cdr3_aa: CASRPRSGRVETQYF; cdr3_nt: TGCGCCAGCAGGCCGCGGAGCGGGAGGGTAGAGACCCAGTACTTC
j_call: TRBJ2-7; d_call: NA; v_call: TRBV18; clone_size: NA; cdr3_aa: CASSPVLASYEQYF; cdr3_nt: TGTGCCAGCTCACCGGTTCTGGCCTCCTACGAGCAGTACTTC
j_call: TRBJ2-3; d_call: NA; v_call: TRBV30; clone_size: few; cdr3_aa: CAWTPGTDTQYF; cdr3_nt: TGTGCCTGGACCCCCGGCACAGATACGCAGTATTTT
j_call: TRBJ1-2; d_call: TRBD1; v_call: TRBV6-5; clone_size: NA; cdr3_aa: CASSYRGQGAGYTF; cdr3_nt: TGTGCCAGCAGTTACCGGGGACAGGGGGCTGGATACACCTTC
j_call: TRBJ1-1; d_call: NA; v_call: TRBV6-1; clone_size: NA; cdr3_aa: CATNLQGYTEAFF; cdr3_nt: TGTGCCACCAACCTACAGGGTTACACTGAAGCTTTCTTT
j_call: TRBJ2-6; d_call: TRBD1; v_call: TRBV4-2; clone_size: NA; cdr3_aa: CASSQGQGTSSGANVLTF; cdr3_nt: TGTGCCAGCAGCCAAGGACAGGGGACAAGCTCTGGGGCCAACGTCCTGACTTTC
j_call: TRBJ2-3; d_call: TRBD1; v_call: TRBV7-2; clone_size: NA; cdr3_aa: CASSTAGGDTQYF; cdr3_nt: TGTGCCAGCAGCACCGCAGGGGGAGATACGCAGTATTTT
j_call: TRBJ2-1; d_call: TRBD2; v_call: TRBV28; clone_size: NA; cdr3_aa: CASSPGTSGYNEQFF; cdr3_nt: TGTGCCAGCAGTCCCGGGACTAGCGGATACAATGAGCAGTTCTTC
j_call: TRBJ2-5; d_call: NA; v_call: TRBV5-1; clone_size: NA; cdr3_aa: CASSLAEGGETQYF; cdr3_nt: TGCGCCAGCAGCTTGGCAGAGGGTGGAGAGACCCAGTACTTC
j_call: TRBJ2-3; d_call: TRBD1; v_call: TRBV4-2; clone_size: once; cdr3_aa: CASSHGTDTSTDTQYF; cdr3_nt: TGTGCCAGCAGCCACGGGACAGATACTAGCACAGATACGCAGTATTTT